These 2 T cell receptor beta chains were all obtained from the same sample, sequenced in a study of blood T cell repertoires in COVID-19 (dated by TCRdb to 2020 to 2021). Library generation was performed with the immunoSEQ multiplex PCR assay. TCRdb mirrors the immuneACCESS table, restricted to in-frame sequences. Some clones are absent from its copies; in checked studies, under half trace to an unresolved V gene, and the reason for the others is unknown. The sample yields over 100,000 clones; approximately 80% were counted once. The top ten constitute nearly 0.85% of the sample. The sequencing sample was made of peripheral blood. These TCRs come from a woman aged 65 to 85 with acute or convalescent COVID-19.

V gene TRBV7-8 combines with J gene TRBJ2-1, with 9 bases identical to TRBD2. CDR1 SGHVS and CDR2 FQNEAQ come from the germline V gene. CDR3 length: 13 amino acids. V gave up 1 base and J gave up 13 bases; unmatched junction bases: 5. This CDR3 reads CASSLVLAGNQFF. The CDR3 bases are TGTGCCAGCAGCTTAGTGCTAGCGGGGAATCAGTTCTTC.

V usage is TRBV29-1 and J usage is TRBJ1-2; TRBD1 is a possible D gene (5 bases). Germline V CDR1 and CDR2: SQVTM, ANQGSEA. The V end lost 2 bases, the J end lost 8 bases, and 12 bases lay between the germline ends. The CDR3 totals 12 residues. DNA of the CDR3: TGCAGCGTTGAACGAACAGGTGGAGGCTACACCTTC. This encodes CSVERTGGGYTF.